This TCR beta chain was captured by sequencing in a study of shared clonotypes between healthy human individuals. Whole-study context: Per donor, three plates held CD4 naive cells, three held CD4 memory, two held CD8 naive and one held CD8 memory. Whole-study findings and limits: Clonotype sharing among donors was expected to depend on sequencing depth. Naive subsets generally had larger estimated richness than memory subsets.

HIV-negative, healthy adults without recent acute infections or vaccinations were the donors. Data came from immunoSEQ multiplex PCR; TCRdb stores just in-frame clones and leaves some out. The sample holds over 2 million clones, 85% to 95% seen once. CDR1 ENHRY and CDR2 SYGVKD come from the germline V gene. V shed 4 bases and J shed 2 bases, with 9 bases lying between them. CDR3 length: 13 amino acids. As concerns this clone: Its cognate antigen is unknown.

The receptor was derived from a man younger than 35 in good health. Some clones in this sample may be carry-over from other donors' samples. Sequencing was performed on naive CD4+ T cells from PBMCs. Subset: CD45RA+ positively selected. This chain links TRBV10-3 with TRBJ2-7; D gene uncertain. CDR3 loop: CAISVGPAYEQYF. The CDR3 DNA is TGTGCCATCAGTGTGGGCCCAGCCTACGAGCAGTACTTC.